This TCR beta chain was recorded in a study of CD8 T cells in ankylosing spondylitis. Study outcomes and limitations: About 8 highly homologous variants made up a TCR beta motif, and this motif appeared characteristic of ankylosing spondylitis blood. Disease-associated clones were reportedly significantly overrepresented in matched ankylosing spondylitis synovial fluid. In synovial fluid and blood from reactive arthritis, some motif variants were previously reported.

The germline V gene encodes CDR1 DFQATT and CDR2 SNEGSKA (reference sequence). There are 11 residues in the CDR3. V was trimmed by 6 bases and J by 4 bases, leaving 7 bases between them. A quantitative 5'-RACE method, one with molecular barcodes, was used to make TCR beta libraries. A single record per CDR3 protein comes from TCRdb applying MiXCR to the 5' RACE reads. The table shows 350,000 or so distinct CDR3 sequences, with approximately 14% occurring only once. With regard to this clonotype: Antigen: not known.

The sequence was obtained from a male donor with ankylosing spondylitis or in good health (not recorded which). Material for sequencing was blood, either unsorted or a sorted T cell fraction (not recorded which). V and J are TRBV20-1 and TRBJ2-1; D unresolved. As DNA, the CDR3 is TGCAGTGCCGCATGGTACAATGAGCAGTTCTTC. As protein: CSAAWYNEQFF.